These T cell receptor beta chains were read from a single sample in a study of blood T cell repertoires in COVID-19. Repertoires were generated with immunoSEQ multiplex PCR, while TCRdb's copy carries only in-frame clones and drops some. The profile shows some 63,000 clones, 65% to 90% of them singletons. Sequences were obtained from peripheral blood. All receptors derive from a human donor in a cohort sampled during active COVID-19. The CDR3 runs from the conserved cysteine through the conserved F or W. Fields, in order: J gene, clone size, V gene, CDR3 length, D gene, CDR3 protein, CDR3 DNA. The D gene is left open where the match is weak. Clone size appears in some rows only: once, few, many, or a class for an expanded clone.

>TRBJ1-1|.|TRBV18|15|TRBD1
CASSPQTGKNTEAFF
TGTGCCAGCTCACCACAGACAGGGAAGAACACTGAAGCTTTCTTT
>TRBJ1-1|.|TRBV4-1|17|TRBD1
CASSVGTGQTFWTEAFF
TGCGCCAGCAGCGTAGGGACAGGGCAGACGTTCTGGACTGAAGCTTTCTTT
>TRBJ2-5|.|TRBV5-1|18|TRBD2
CASSSVNFSGGHQETQYF
TGCGCCAGCAGCTCAGTAAACTTCAGCGGGGGCCACCAAGAGACCCAGTACTTC
>TRBJ2-5|.|TRBV7-8|16|TRBD2
CASSTLSGGLQETQYF
TGTGCCAGCAGCACCCTTAGCGGGGGGCTACAAGAGACCCAGTACTTC
>TRBJ2-5|.|TRBV3-1/TRBV3-2|14|.
CASSQAPSKETQYF
TGTGCCAGCAGCCAAGCACCTAGCAAAGAGACCCAGTACTTC
>TRBJ2-7|.|TRBV28|13|.
CASGKRLPGEQYF
TGTGCCAGCGGTAAGCGCCTCCCTGGCGAGCAGTACTTC
>TRBJ2-5|.|TRBV4-2|15|.
CASSQGSGSRETQYF
TGTGCCAGCAGCCAAGGGAGTGGCAGCCGGGAGACCCAGTACTTC
>TRBJ2-5|once|TRBV5-1|14|TRBD1
CASRNTGGTETQYF
TGCGCCAGCCGCAATACAGGGGGGACGGAGACCCAGTACTTC
>TRBJ2-3|.|TRBV18|17|TRBD2
CASSPWHGTSGTDTQYF
TGTGCCAGCTCACCATGGCACGGGACTAGCGGGACAGATACGCAGTATTTT
>TRBJ2-3|.|TRBV28|14|.
CASSLTGSTDTQYF
TGTGCCAGCAGTTTAACAGGGTCCACAGATACGCAGTATTTT
>TRBJ2-2|.|TRBV5-1|16|.
CASSLEDLAWAGELFF
TGCGCCAGCAGCTTGGAGGACTTGGCATGGGCCGGGGAGCTGTTTTTT
>TRBJ1-6|few|TRBV6-5|16|.
CASSYGEDPSGSPLHF
TGTGCCAGCAGTTACGGTGAAGACCCTTCGGGTTCACCCCTCCACTTT
>TRBJ2-3|few|TRBV7-8|16|.
CASSPRPGILTDTQYF
TGTGCCAGCAGCCCGCGGCCGGGAATTCTTACAGATACGCAGTATTTT
>TRBJ2-2|.|TRBV6-5|13|.
CTGGRLNTGELFF
TGTACCGGGGGGCGGTTGAACACCGGGGAGCTGTTTTTT
>TRBJ1-5|.|TRBV15|17|.
CATSRDLSTNSNQPQHF
TGTGCCACCAGCAGAGATCTATCCACGAATAGCAATCAGCCCCAGCATTTT
>TRBJ2-7|.|TRBV7-9|12|TRBD1
CASSSGTGPRYF
TGTGCCAGCAGCTCGGGGACAGGGCCCCGGTACTTC
>TRBJ2-3|.|TRBV9|17|TRBD2
CASSVSGTSGAADTQYF
TGTGCCAGCAGCGTCTCCGGGACTAGCGGGGCTGCAGATACGCAGTATTTT
>TRBJ1-5|.|TRBV2|15|.
CASSAISGSNQPQHF
TGTGCCAGCAGTGCTATCAGCGGTAGCAATCAGCCCCAGCATTTT
>TRBJ2-7|.|TRBV2|14|.
CASRLDSASYEQYF
TGTGCCAGCAGACTCGACAGTGCGTCCTACGAGCAGTACTTC
>TRBJ2-1|.|TRBV27|15|TRBD1
CASRSDRGPYNEQFF
TGTGCCAGCAGGTCTGACAGGGGCCCGTACAATGAGCAGTTCTTC
>TRBJ1-2|.|TRBV7-9|13|TRBD1
CASSSRQGNGYTF
TGTGCCAGCAGCTCAAGACAGGGGAACGGCTACACCTTC
>TRBJ1-2|.|TRBV4-3|17|TRBD1
CASSQEVIRTGDYGYTF
TGCGCCAGCAGCCAAGAGGTTATTAGGACAGGAGACTATGGCTACACCTTC
>TRBJ2-3|.|TRBV19|15|TRBD2
CASSMGGSPTDTQYF
TGTGCCAGTAGTATGGGGGGGTCGCCCACAGATACGCAGTATTTT
>TRBJ2-1|once|TRBV25-1|12|.
CASKTGLGEQFF
TGTGCCAGCAAGACAGGTTTGGGCGAGCAGTTCTTC
>TRBJ2-7|once|TRBV9|18|.
CASSAWTVPLPISYEQYF
TGTGCCAGCAGCGCGTGGACAGTCCCCCTTCCCATCTCCTACGAGCAGTACTTC
>TRBJ1-2|.|TRBV4-3|14|.
CASSQDPRNYGYTF
TGCGCCAGCAGCCAAGATCCCAGAAACTATGGCTACACCTTC
>TRBJ2-7|.|TRBV19|14|.
CASSAQGPLYEQYF
TGTGCCAGTAGTGCACAGGGTCCACTATACGAGCAGTACTTC
>TRBJ2-2|few|TRBV6-2/TRBV6-3|15|TRBD2
CASSIAGTNTGELFF
TGTGCCAGCAGCATAGCGGGGACTAACACCGGGGAGCTGTTTTTT
>TRBJ2-5|.|TRBV28|11|.
CASSLQETQYF
TGTGCCAGCAGTCTACAAGAGACCCAGTACTTC
>TRBJ1-6|.|TRBV18|18|TRBD1
CASSISPGQGSYNSPLHF
TGTGCCAGCTCAATTTCTCCGGGACAGGGATCCTATAATTCACCCCTCCACTTT
>TRBJ2-1|once|TRBV7-9|12|.
CASCYFYNEQFF
TGTGCCAGCTGCTACTTCTACAATGAGCAGTTCTTC
>TRBJ1-1|.|TRBV7-9|11|.
CASRSYGEAFF
TGTGCCAGCAGGTCCTATGGTGAAGCTTTCTTT
>TRBJ1-4|.|TRBV19|16|TRBD1
CASSTLTGGRSEKLFF
TGTGCCAGTAGTACCTTAACAGGGGGCCGAAGTGAAAAACTGTTTTTT
>TRBJ2-3|.|TRBV29-1|14|TRBD1
CSVVPGQSTDTQYF
TGCAGCGTTGTCCCGGGACAGAGCACAGATACGCAGTATTTT
>TRBJ1-4|once|TRBV18|14|TRBD1
CASSPGTGVEKLFF
TGTGCCAGCTCACCAGGGACAGGGGTTGAAAAACTGTTTTTT
>TRBJ2-7|.|TRBV7-2|14|.
CASSSGGPLYEQYF
TGTGCCAGCAGCTCTGGAGGGCCCCTCTACGAGCAGTACTTC
>TRBJ1-6|.|TRBV6-5|13|.
CASSLTEDSPLHF
TGTGCCAGCAGTTTGACAGAGGATTCACCCCTCCACTTT
>TRBJ2-3|.|TRBV20-1|14|TRBD2
CSASSGGASDTQYF
TGCAGTGCGAGTAGCGGGGGGGCATCAGATACGCAGTATTTT
>TRBJ2-5|once|TRBV7-9|15|.
CASSLAQGLGETQYF
TGTGCCAGCAGCTTAGCACAGGGCCTGGGGGAGACCCAGTACTTC